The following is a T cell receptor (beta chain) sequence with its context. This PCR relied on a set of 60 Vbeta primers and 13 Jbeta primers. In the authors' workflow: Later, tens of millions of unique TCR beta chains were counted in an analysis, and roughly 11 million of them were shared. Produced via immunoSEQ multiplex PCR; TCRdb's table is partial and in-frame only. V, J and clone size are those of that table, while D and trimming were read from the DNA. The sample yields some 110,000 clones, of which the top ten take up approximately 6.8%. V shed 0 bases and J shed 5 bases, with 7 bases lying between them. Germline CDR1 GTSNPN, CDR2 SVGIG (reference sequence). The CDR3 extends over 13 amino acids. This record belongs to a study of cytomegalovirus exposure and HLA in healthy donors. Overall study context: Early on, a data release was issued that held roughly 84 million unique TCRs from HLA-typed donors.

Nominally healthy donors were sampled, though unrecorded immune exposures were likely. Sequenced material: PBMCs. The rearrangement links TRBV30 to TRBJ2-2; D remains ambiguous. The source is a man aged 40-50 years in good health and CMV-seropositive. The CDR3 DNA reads TGTGCCTGGAGTGTAACAGTGACCGGGGAGCTGTTTTTT. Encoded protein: CAWSVTVTGELFF.